The clone carrying this TCR beta chain is labeled as medium-sized (0.01 to 0.1%). As yet, its antigen is unknown. The sample originates from a study of spatial heterogeneity in lung cancer. Noted time point: sample taken at primary tumor resection. Using its own MiXCR run on the 5' RACE reads, TCRdb lists one record per CDR3 protein. The data contain about 15,000 distinct CDR3 sequences, around 7.5% of them singletons. Study-wide points: How many expanded intratumoral alpha and beta TCRs were present tracked the tumor mutation count, which was a count of nonsynonymous mutations. Tumor T cells had an estimated coverage that came to around 7% for alpha chains and 11% to 15% for beta chains.

Trimming cost V 4 bases and J 2 bases; bases outside gene matches: 7. CDR1 and CDR2 from the germline V gene are SGDLS and YYNGEE. CDR3 length: 16 residues. This TCR was sampled from a male donor with early-stage non-small cell lung cancer. The chain combines TRBV9 with TRBJ2-7; 12 positions agree with TRBD2. Sequenced material: lung tumor tissue, taken at surgery. CDR3 residues: CASSPRTSGMPYEQYF. Written as DNA, the CDR3 is TGTGCCAGCAGCCCACGGACTAGCGGGATGCCCTACGAGCAGTACTTC.